Shown below are 16 T cell receptor beta chains from a single sample sequenced in a study of beta chain features in type 1 diabetes. Sequenced material consisted of expressed TCRB transcripts (all of the isolated RNA was reverse transcribed). Produced via immunoSEQ multiplex PCR; TCRdb's table is partial and in-frame only. The repertoire holds some 150,000 clones, more than 9% seen once, with roughly 1.3% in the top ten. Sequenced sample: naive CD4+ T cells from blood. The receptor source for this set is a man between 18 and 29 years old in good health.

The chain employs TRBV30 and TRBJ1-3; no clear D gene. Germline loops: CDR1 GTSNPN, CDR2 SVGIG (reference sequence). CDR3 length: 13 amino acids. Trimming stripped 8 bases from V and 4 bases from J, with 15 bases between. CDR3 sequence reads: CALGGQLGNTIYF. The DNA for the CDR3 is TGTGCCCTCGGCGGGCAACTAGGAAACACCATATATTTT.

This clone was counted a few times. The sample contains more than one DNA sequence encoding this CDR3. This chain connects TRBV4-1 to TRBJ1-1, with 10 bases that match TRBD1. This CDR3 region has 16 residues. J gave up 1 base and V 2 bases, and 4 bases lay outside the gene matches. Germline CDR1 is MGHRA and CDR2 is YSYEKL. The CDR3 nucleotides are TGCGCCAGCAGCCAACCCCGGGACAGGGGGAACACTGAAGCTTTCTTT. This gives the protein CASSQPRDRGNTEAFF.

In its sample, this clone was seen a few times. V gene TRBV12-2 combines with J gene TRBJ2-3; TRBD2, the table's D call, was not compared with the DNA. TRBV12-2 is labeled a pseudogene. This CDR3 spans 16 amino acids. The CDR3 sequence is CASRSAARAEGDTQYF. The CDR3 DNA reads as TGTGCAAGTCGCTCCGCCGCACGGGCCGAGGGAGATACGCAGTATTTT.

The rearrangement joins TRBV30 to TRBJ1-2; D unresolved. Trimming shortened V by 0 bases and J by 6 bases, and 11 bases separated the two germline ends. The CDR3 is 13 amino acids. Germline V gene lookup returns CDR1 GTSNPN and CDR2 SVGIG (reference sequence). CDR3 sequence (DNA): TGTGCCTGGAGTGTTGTCGGGAGTAATGGCTACACCTTC. It translates to CAWSVVGSNGYTF. Together with reference TRBV30 and TRBJ1-2, the CDR3 gives the full variable domain: SQTIHQWPATLVQPVGSPLSLECTVEGTSNPNLYWYRQAAGRGLQLLFYSVGIGQISSEVPQNLSASRPQDRQFILSSKKLLLSDSGFYLCAWSVVGSNGYTFGSGTRLTVV.

This clone was seen a few times. This chain's CDR3 is CASSIPRPGRVYSNQPQHF. CDR3 nucleotides: TGTGCCAGTAGTATCCCACGGCCGGGGAGGGTCTATAGCAATCAGCCCCAGCATTTT. The V and J genes are TRBV19 and TRBJ1-5; D is uncertain. In germline, CDR1 is LNHDA, CDR2 SQIVND (reference sequence). The V gene lost 3 bases and the J gene lost 0 bases, with 21 bases spanning the gap. This CDR3 spans 19 amino acids.

This chain links TRBV5-4 with TRBJ2-7, with D perhaps matching TRBD1 (5 bases). V was pared by 0 bases and J by 5 bases, with 12 bases between. The germline CDR1 and CDR2 sequences are SGHNT and YYREEE (reference sequence). The CDR3 is 14 amino acids. The CDR3: CASSLGGLVNEQYF. CDR3 nucleotide sequence: TGTGCCAGCAGCTTGGGGGGCTTAGTAAACGAGCAGTACTTC.

This sequence joins TRBV2 and TRBJ2-7; 8 bases line up with TRBD1. The CDR3 is 14 residues long. Germline lookup yields CDR1 SNHLY and CDR2 FYNNEI. The junction had 4 bases not matched to a gene; V was cut back by 5 bases and J by 1 base. The chain's CDR3 is CASSRTGKSYEQYF. CDR3 nucleotides: TGTGCCAGCAGTCGGACAGGGAAGTCCTACGAGCAGTACTTC.

There are a few counts of this clone. V is TRBV13 and J is TRBJ1-3, with unresolved D. Deletions cut 6 bases from V and 1 base from J, with 10 bases between. The length of the CDR3 is 14 residues. Germline V gene lookup returns CDR1 PRHDT and CDR2 FYEKMQ (reference sequence). CDR3 DNA sequence: TGTGCCAGCAGAGAGAGGGAATCTGGAAACACCATATATTTT. Amino acid sequence: CASRERESGNTIYF.

Only a few counts were recorded for this clone. This sequence joins TRBV7-3 and TRBJ2-3, with D unclear. This CDR3 comprises 13 residues. V dropped 5 bases and J dropped 4 bases, with 10 bases sitting between them. Germline-derived CDR1 and CDR2 are SGHTA and FQGTGA. The CDR3 loop is CASSPPLSDTQYF. The CDR3 nucleotides are TGTGCCAGCAGCCCCCCCCTGTCAGATACGCAGTATTTT.

The chain is built from TRBV30 and TRBJ1-4; 8 nucleotides line up with TRBD1. The junction had 8 bases not matched to a gene; V was cut back by 3 bases and J by 8 bases. The CDR3 covers 14 residues. CDR1 and CDR2 (germline): GTSNPN, SVGIG (reference sequence). In DNA, the CDR3 is TGTGCCTGGAGGGAGACAGGGGCATTGGAAAAACTGTTTTTT. Its translation: CAWRETGALEKLFF.

The chain combines TRBV5-1 with TRBJ2-3, with D possibly being TRBD2 (6 bases). Per germline, CDR1 SGHRS and CDR2 YFSETQ. The germline V and J ends were trimmed by 4 bases and 12 bases, with 18 bases remaining between them. The CDR3 covers 13 residues. The CDR3 here is CASSNPGTEKQYF. The CDR3 DNA reads TGCGCCAGCAGCAACCCCGGGACTGAAAAACAGTATTTT.

This clone has only a few counts. The chain is built from TRBV18 and TRBJ2-7; 7 bases map to TRBD2. Trimming took 8 bases from V and 5 from J; bases not matched to a gene: 9. This CDR3 contains 13 residues. Germline V CDR1 and CDR2: KGHSH, LQKENI. The CDR3 here is CASLRGGEDEQYF. The DNA of the CDR3 is TGTGCCAGCCTTCGTGGGGGGGAGGACGAGCAGTACTTC.

The chain joins TRBV18 to TRBJ1-5, with 9 bases that match TRBD1. Trimming took 4 bases from V and 4 from J; bases not matched to a gene: 2. The CDR3 loop spans 14 amino acids. Germline CDR1 reads KGHSH; CDR2 reads LQKENI. This CDR3 reads CASSRGQGNQPQHF. For the CDR3, the DNA is TGTGCCAGCTCACGGGGACAGGGTAATCAGCCCCAGCATTTT.

This clone was seen only a few times. J is TRBJ1-2 and V is TRBV28; unclear D gene. Germline CDR1 reads MDHEN; CDR2 reads SYDVKM. The CDR3 is 11 residues long. V was trimmed by 4 bases and J by 4 bases, leaving 4 bases between them. CDR3 amino acids: CASSYIYGYTF. In DNA form, the CDR3 reads TGTGCCAGCAGTTATATCTATGGCTACACCTTC.

In this sample, this clone turned up a few times. The rearrangement joins TRBV27 to TRBJ1-4, with 9 positions matching TRBD1. The CDR3 length is 15 residues. V was pared by 6 bases and J by 5 bases, with 7 bases of the junction left unmatched. Germline lookup yields CDR1 MNHEY and CDR2 SMNVEV (reference sequence). DNA of the CDR3: TGTGCCAGCAGGCGAACCGGGACAGGGAATGAAAAACTGTTTTTT. This codes for CASRRTGTGNEKLFF.

In DNA form, the CDR3 reads TGTGCCAGCAGCGAAAGAACAGGGGGCTGGGAGACCCAGTACTTC. Translating it yields CASSERTGGWETQYF. V and J are TRBV9 and TRBJ2-5; 9 nucleotides match TRBD1. The trim removed 3 bases at V and 5 bases at J, leaving 8 bases unmatched. Germline V gene sequence: CDR1 SGDLS, CDR2 YYNGEE. CDR3 size: 15 residues.